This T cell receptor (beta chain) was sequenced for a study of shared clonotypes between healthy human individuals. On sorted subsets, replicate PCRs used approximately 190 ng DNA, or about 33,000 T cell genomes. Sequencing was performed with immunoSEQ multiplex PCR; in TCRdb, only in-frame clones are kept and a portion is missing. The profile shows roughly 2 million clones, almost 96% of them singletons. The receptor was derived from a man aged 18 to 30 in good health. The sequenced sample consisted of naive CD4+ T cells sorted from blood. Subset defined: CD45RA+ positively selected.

CDR3 sequence reads: CASSEGLAGLYEQYF. The CDR3, as DNA: TGTGCCAGCAGCGAGGGACTAGCGGGACTTTACGAGCAGTACTTC. This chain uses TRBV5-5 with TRBJ2-7, with 13 nucleotides matching TRBD2. The CDR3 contains 15 residues. With V trimmed by 4 bases and J by 4 bases, 5 bases remained unmatched. Germline V CDR1 and CDR2: SGHKS, YYEKEE (reference sequence).